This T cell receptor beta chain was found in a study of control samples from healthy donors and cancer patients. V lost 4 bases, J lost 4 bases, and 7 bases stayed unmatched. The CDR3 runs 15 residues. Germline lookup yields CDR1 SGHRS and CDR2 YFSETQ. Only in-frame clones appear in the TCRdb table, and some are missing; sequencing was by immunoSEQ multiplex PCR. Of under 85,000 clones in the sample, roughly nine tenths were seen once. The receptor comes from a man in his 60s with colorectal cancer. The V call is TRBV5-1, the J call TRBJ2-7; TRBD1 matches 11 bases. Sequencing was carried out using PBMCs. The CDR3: CASSGGTGGSYEQYF. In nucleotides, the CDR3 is TGCGCCAGCAGCGGCGGGACAGGGGGATCGTACGAGCAGTACTTC.